The rows below give T cell receptor beta chains drawn from one sample of a study of breast tumors, draining lymph nodes, adjacent tissues. TCRdb ran MiXCR on the multiplex PCR reads and lists one entry per CDR3 protein. The sample has over 100,000 distinct CDR3 sequences, approximately 20% seen once. Source material: axillary lymph node tissue. The receptors derive from a female donor with breast cancer. Some clones in this sample may be carry-over from other donors' samples. Both conserved end residues are part of each CDR3. The D gene is left open where the match is weak. Not all rows give a size; the values are once, few, many and, for expanded clones, a class.

abundance	d_gene	v_gene	j_gene	CDR3nt	CDR3aa
-	-	TRBV20-1	TRBJ2-5	TGCAGTGCTAGAGATCGCAGGGTAGAGACCCAGTACTTC	CSARDRRVETQYF
many	-	TRBV6-6	TRBJ1-2	TGTGCCAGCAGCTCTTCCGGGGGGGGCCGAACTGGGTATGGCTACACCTTC	CASSSSGGGRTGYGYTF
many	-	TRBV7-2	TRBJ2-1	TGTGCCAGCAGCCCCGGGGGTAGCTCCTACAATGAGCAGTTCTTC	CASSPGGSSYNEQFF
few	TRBD1	TRBV28	TRBJ2-1	TGTGCCAGCAGTAAGGGGGCTGTGCAAGGTGAGCAGTTCTTC	CASSKGAVQGEQFF
many	-	TRBV27	TRBJ2-7	TGTGCCAGCAGCCTTATCGTAGGCAGGGGCTACGAGCAGTACTTC	CASSLIVGRGYEQYF
many	-	TRBV19	TRBJ1-3	TGTGCCAGTTCTTGGGGCCGGACAGGAAACACCATATATTTT	CASSWGRTGNTIYF
many	TRBD1	TRBV12-3/TRBV12-4	TRBJ2-7	TGTGCCAGCAGTAAGGGACAGGGCCCCTACGAGCAGTACTTC	CASSKGQGPYEQYF
once	TRBD2	TRBV14	TRBJ2-4	TGTGCCAGCAGCCAAGGCGGCGGGGGGGAAAACATTCAGTACTTC	CASSQGGGGENIQYF
many	TRBD2	TRBV7-8	TRBJ2-1	TGTGCCAGCAGCTTAGAACTAGCGGGACGGAATGAGCAGTTCTTC	CASSLELAGRNEQFF
many	-	TRBV30	TRBJ1-4	TGTGCCTGGAGTGCCCCGACAGGCCTCCGGGAAAAACTGTTTTTT	CAWSAPTGLREKLFF
many	TRBD2	TRBV20-1	TRBJ2-7	TGCAGTGCTCCTACCCTAGCGGGAGCCCACGAGCAGTACTTC	CSAPTLAGAHEQYF
many	-	TRBV20-1	TRBJ2-1	TGCAGTGCTACCAGGGGTTCTTCTGCGGGGCTCTACAATGAGCAGTTCTTC	CSATRGSSAGLYNEQFF
many	TRBD1	TRBV3-1	TRBJ2-3	TGTGCCAGCAGCCAAGCGGGGACAGGGTACACAGATACGCAGTATTTT	CASSQAGTGYTDTQYF
many	TRBD2	TRBV5-1	TRBJ2-1	TGCGCCAGCAGCTTGATGAGCGGGGCTTCTCATGAGCAGTTCTTC	CASSLMSGASHEQFF
many	-	TRBV5-5	TRBJ1-6	TGTGCCAGCAGCTCGACCCTAGGGAATTCACCCCTCCACTTT	CASSSTLGNSPLHF
many	TRBD1	TRBV5-1	TRBJ1-2	TGCGCCAGCAGCTCACAACTGGGACAGGGGGAGTATGGCTACACCTTC	CASSSQLGQGEYGYTF
many	TRBD2	TRBV7-2	TRBJ2-3	TGTGCCAGCAGCATTAAGCGGGAGCTGGCGGCAGATACGCAGTATTTT	CASSIKRELAADTQYF
many	TRBD1	TRBV9	TRBJ2-5	TGTGCCAGCAGCGGGGGACAGGGGGTGTGGGGGACCCAGTACTTC	CASSGGQGVWGTQYF
many	-	TRBV7-2	TRBJ2-2	TGTGCCAGCAGCTTTGGGGACACCGGGGAGCTGTTTTTT	CASSFGDTGELFF
many	-	TRBV6-5	TRBJ2-3	TGTGCCAGCAGTTACGCGGCGGGGACAGATACGCAGTATTTT	CASSYAAGTDTQYF
many	TRBD1	TRBV30	TRBJ1-2	TGTGCCTGGAGCCTGCCAGGGGGGCCTATCTATGGCTACACCTTC	CAWSLPGGPIYGYTF
-	-	TRBV28	TRBJ2-7	TGTGCCAGCAGTTTGAGACGGTTAAGCTCCTACGAGCAGTACTTC	CASSLRRLSSYEQYF
many	-	TRBV9	TRBJ2-2	TGTGCCAGCAGCGCCCGGGCCGGCACCGGGGAGCTGTTTTTT	CASSARAGTGELFF
many	TRBD2	TRBV20-1	TRBJ2-7	TGCAGTGCTGTAGCGGGAGGCCTCACCTACGAGCAGTACTTC	CSAVAGGLTYEQYF
many	-	TRBV6-4	TRBJ1-5	TGTGCCAGCAGTGAGGGCCGCAATCAGCCCCAGCATTTT	CASSEGRNQPQHF
many	-	TRBV19	TRBJ2-2	TGTGCCAGTAGTATCTTGGTGGGGCAGCACACCGGGGAGCTGTTTTTT	CASSILVGQHTGELFF
many	TRBD2	TRBV10-3	TRBJ2-1	TGTGCCATCAGTGAGCAGCTACTAGCGCTCTCCTACAATGAGCAGTTCTTC	CAISEQLLALSYNEQFF